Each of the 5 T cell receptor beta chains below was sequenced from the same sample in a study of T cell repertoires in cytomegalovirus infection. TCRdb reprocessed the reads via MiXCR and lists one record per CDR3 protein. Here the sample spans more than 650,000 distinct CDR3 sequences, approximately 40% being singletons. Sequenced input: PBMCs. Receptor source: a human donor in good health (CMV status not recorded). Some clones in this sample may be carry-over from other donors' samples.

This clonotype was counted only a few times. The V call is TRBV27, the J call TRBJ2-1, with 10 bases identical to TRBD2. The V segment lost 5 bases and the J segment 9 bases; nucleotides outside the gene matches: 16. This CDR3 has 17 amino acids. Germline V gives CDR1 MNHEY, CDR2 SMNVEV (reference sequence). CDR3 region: CASSPRVASGSFSEQFF. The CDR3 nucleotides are TGTGCCAGCAGTCCCAGGGTGGCTAGCGGGAGTTTTAGTGAGCAGTTCTTC.

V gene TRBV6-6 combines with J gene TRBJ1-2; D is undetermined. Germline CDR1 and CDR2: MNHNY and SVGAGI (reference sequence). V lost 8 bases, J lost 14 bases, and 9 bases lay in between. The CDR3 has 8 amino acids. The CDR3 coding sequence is TGTGCCAGCGGACCCCAGACCTTC. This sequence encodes CASGPQTF.

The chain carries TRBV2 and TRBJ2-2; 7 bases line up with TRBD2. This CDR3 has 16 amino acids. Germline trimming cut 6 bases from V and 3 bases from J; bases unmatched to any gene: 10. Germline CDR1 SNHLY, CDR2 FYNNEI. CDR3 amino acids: CASRDRLATDTGELFF. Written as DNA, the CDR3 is TGTGCCAGCAGGGACCGACTAGCTACGGACACCGGGGAGCTGTTTTTT.

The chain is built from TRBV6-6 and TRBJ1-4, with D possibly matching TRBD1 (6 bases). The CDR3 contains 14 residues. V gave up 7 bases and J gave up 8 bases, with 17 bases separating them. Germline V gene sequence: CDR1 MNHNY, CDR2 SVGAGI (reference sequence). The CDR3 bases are TGTGCCAGCAACCTACAGGGAAGTGAAGAAAAACTGTTTTTT. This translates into CASNLQGSEEKLFF.

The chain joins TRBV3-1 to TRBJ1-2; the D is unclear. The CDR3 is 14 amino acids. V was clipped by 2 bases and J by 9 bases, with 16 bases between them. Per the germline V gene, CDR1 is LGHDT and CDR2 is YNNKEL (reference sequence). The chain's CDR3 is CASSQPSTRISYTF. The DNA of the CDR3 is TGTGCCAGCAGCCAACCTTCTACACGGATCAGCTACACCTTC.